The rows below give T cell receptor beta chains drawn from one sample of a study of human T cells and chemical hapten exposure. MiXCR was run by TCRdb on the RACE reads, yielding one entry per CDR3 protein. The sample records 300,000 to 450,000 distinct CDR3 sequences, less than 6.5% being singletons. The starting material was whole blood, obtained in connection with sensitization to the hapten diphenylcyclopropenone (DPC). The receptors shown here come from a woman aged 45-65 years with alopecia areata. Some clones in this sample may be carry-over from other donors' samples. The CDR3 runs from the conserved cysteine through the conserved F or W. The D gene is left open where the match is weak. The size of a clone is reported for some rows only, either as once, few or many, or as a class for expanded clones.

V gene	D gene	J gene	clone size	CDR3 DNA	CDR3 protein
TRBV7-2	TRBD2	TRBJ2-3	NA	TGTGCCAGCAGCTTGGGGTCGGGACTAGCGGCCACAGATACGCAGTATTTT	CASSLGSGLAATDTQYF
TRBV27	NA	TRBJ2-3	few	TGTGCCAGCAGTTTATGGGCAGGGGGCACAGATACGCAGTATTTT	CASSLWAGGTDTQYF
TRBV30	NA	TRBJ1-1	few	TGTGCCTGGAGTCTGATGAACACTGAAGCTTTCTTT	CAWSLMNTEAFF
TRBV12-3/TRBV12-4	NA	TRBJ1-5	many	TGTGCCAGCAGTTTAGCGCTAGGGTCTGAGCAGCCCCAGCATTTT	CASSLALGSEQPQHF
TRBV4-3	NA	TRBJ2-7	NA	TGCGCCAGCAGCCAAGGGCCGGTGGGGGCCTACGAGCAGTACTTC	CASSQGPVGAYEQYF
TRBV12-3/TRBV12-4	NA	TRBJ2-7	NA	TGTGCCAGCAGCATCTCCACAACTCGGGAGCAGTACTTC	CASSISTTREQYF
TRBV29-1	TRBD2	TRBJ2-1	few	TGCAGCGTGCTAGCGGGAGTTATACGCGAGCAGTTCTTC	CSVLAGVIREQFF
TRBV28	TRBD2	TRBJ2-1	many	TGTGCCAGCAGCTCCCGGGGTAGCGGGAGAGGGTCCTACAATGAGCAGTTCTTC	CASSSRGSGRGSYNEQFF
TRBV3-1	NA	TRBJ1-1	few	TGTGCCAGCAGCCAAGGACGTATGGACACTGAAGCTTTCTTT	CASSQGRMDTEAFF
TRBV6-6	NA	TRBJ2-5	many	TGTGCCAGCAGAATAAAAGAGACCCAGTACTTC	CASRIKETQYF
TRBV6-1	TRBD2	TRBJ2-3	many	TGTGCCAGCAATCGACTAGCGGGGGTTCCGCCAGATACGCAGTATTTT	CASNRLAGVPPDTQYF
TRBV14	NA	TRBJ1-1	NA	TGTGCCAGCAGCCAAGATTGGGGAAATGAAGCTTTCTTT	CASSQDWGNEAFF
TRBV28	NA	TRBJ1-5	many	TGTGCCAGCAGACAGGGTCAGGGCAATCAGCCCCAGCATTTT	CASRQGQGNQPQHF
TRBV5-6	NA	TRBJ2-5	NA	TGTGCCAGCAGCTTGACCGAAGTCCTAGGGGAGACCCAGTACTTC	CASSLTEVLGETQYF
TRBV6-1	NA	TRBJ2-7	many	TGTGCCAGCAGTGTCCTAGGGGACTACGAGCAGTACTTC	CASSVLGDYEQYF
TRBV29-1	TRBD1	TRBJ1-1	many	TGCAGCGTGGGGACAGGGGGCACTGAAGCTTTCTTT	CSVGTGGTEAFF
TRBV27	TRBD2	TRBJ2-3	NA	TGTGCCAGCAGTCTCAGCGGGAGGGGTTCAGATACGCAGTATTTT	CASSLSGRGSDTQYF
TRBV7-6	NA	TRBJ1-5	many	TGTGCCAGCAGCAAGGACGGGAGCAATCAGCCCCAGCATTTT	CASSKDGSNQPQHF
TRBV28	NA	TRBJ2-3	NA	TGTGCCAGCAGACCGATGAGCGCTTCTGTCCCGCAGTATTTT	CASRPMSASVPQYF
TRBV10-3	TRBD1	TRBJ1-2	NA	TGTGCCATCAGTGAGGGACAGGTGGATGGCTACACCTTC	CAISEGQVDGYTF
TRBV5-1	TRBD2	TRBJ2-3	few	TGCGCCAGCAGCTTGGGAAGACTAGCGGGCACAGATACGCAGTATTTT	CASSLGRLAGTDTQYF
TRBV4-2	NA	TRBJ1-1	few	TGTGCCAGCAGCCAAGATCACGCGGGAGAAGCTTTCTTT	CASSQDHAGEAFF
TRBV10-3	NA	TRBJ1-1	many	TGTGCCATCGGTACAGGGACGAACACTGAAGCTTTCTTT	CAIGTGTNTEAFF
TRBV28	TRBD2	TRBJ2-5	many	TGTGCCACCGGACTAGCAGAAGAGACCCAGTACTTC	CATGLAEETQYF
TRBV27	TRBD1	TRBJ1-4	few	TGTGCCAGCAGTTTTGACAGGGGATTGCCAAATGAAAAACTGTTTTTT	CASSFDRGLPNEKLFF
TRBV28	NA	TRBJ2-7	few	TGTGCCAGCACCTCCATTCAGGGACGGGGGCAGTACTTC	CASTSIQGRGQYF
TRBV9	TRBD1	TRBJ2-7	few	TGTGCCAGCAGCGATGACAGGGCCCACGAGCAGTACTTC	CASSDDRAHEQYF
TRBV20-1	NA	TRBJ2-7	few	TGCAGTGCTAGAGGTGGCCCCCACGGCCCCTACGAGCAGTACTTC	CSARGGPHGPYEQYF
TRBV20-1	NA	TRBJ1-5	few	TGCAGTGCTAGAGACCCGGGAAGGGTCACAGGCAATCAGCCCCAGCATTTT	CSARDPGRVTGNQPQHF
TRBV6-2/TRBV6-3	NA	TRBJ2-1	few	TGTGCCAGCAGTCACCTAATGGGGCAGTTCTTC	CASSHLMGQFF
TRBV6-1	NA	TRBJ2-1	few	TGTGCCAGCAGTGAACCGGGACAAAGCTCCTACAATGAGCAGTTCTTC	CASSEPGQSSYNEQFF
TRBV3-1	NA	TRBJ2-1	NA	TGTGCCAGCAGTTGGGGGATTGAGCAGTTCTTC	CASSWGIEQFF
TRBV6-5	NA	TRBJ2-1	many	TGTGCCAGCACCCGAGGGGGATCCGGTGAGCAGTTCTTC	CASTRGGSGEQFF
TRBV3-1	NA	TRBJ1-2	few	TGTGCCAGCAGCACCCCTAACTATGGCTACACCTTC	CASSTPNYGYTF
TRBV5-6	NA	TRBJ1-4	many	TGTGCCAGCACCCCGGCGGGTTCAGGGGACGAAAAACTGTTTTTT	CASTPAGSGDEKLFF